One and the same sample provided the 18 T cell receptor beta chains below, sequenced in a study of shared clonotypes between healthy human individuals. Profiled with immunoSEQ multiplex PCR; TCRdb holds only in-frame clones, not every one. The sample has 2 million to 2.5 million clones, around 93% seen once. The specimen sequenced was naive CD4+ T cells from PBMCs. This sample's subset: CD45RA+ positively selected. These receptor sequences come from a man younger than 35 in good health. Some clones in this sample may be carry-over from other donors' samples.

The V gene is TRBV6-5, the J gene TRBJ1-1, with D perhaps matching TRBD1 (6 bases). CDR1 is MNHEY, CDR2 SVGAGI, per germline. This CDR3 comprises 14 residues. V was trimmed by 3 bases and J by 8 bases, leaving 16 bases between them. The CDR3 sequence is CASSYYNRETEAFF. For the CDR3, the DNA is TGTGCCAGCAGTTATTATAACAGGGAGACCGAAGCTTTCTTT.

The chain combines TRBV27 with TRBJ2-4, with D possibly TRBD1 on 6 matching bases. The CDR3 totals 19 residues. Germline CDR1 is MNHEY and CDR2 is SMNVEV (reference sequence). V shed 5 bases and J shed 0 bases, with 23 bases lying between them. CDR3 residues: CASSPGSKRGTIAKNIQYF. Written as DNA, the CDR3 is TGTGCCAGCAGTCCTGGGTCCAAGAGGGGGACCATAGCCAAAAACATTCAGTACTTC.

The count of this clone is one. This chain links TRBV5-6 with TRBJ1-2; D is uncertain. Per germline, CDR1 SGHDT and CDR2 YYEEEE. Trimming left V 0 bases short and J 3 bases short, with 12 bases between. CDR3 size: 15 residues. CDR3 coding DNA: TGTGCCAGCAGCTTGGAAAAGGGAGTGGACTATGGCTACACCTTC. Residues: CASSLEKGVDYGYTF.

The chain links TRBV5-1 to TRBJ2-7; D is unresolved. Trimming pared 5 bases from V and 1 base from J, leaving 10 bases between. The germline V gene encodes CDR1 SGHRS and CDR2 YFSETQ. The CDR3 covers 13 residues. Here the CDR3 reads CASRTAVSYEQYF. The DNA of the CDR3 is TGCGCCAGCAGGACGGCAGTTTCCTACGAGCAGTACTTC. Combining the CDR3 with reference TRBV5-1 and TRBJ2-7 gives the whole variable domain KAGVTQTPRYLIKTRGQQVTLSCSPISGHRSVSWYQQTPGQGLQFLFEYFSETQRNKGNFPGRFSGRQFSNSRSEMNVSTLELGDSALYLCASRTAVSYEQYFGPGTRLTVT.

The CDR3 region is CAWSVGVRYEQYF. Written as DNA, the CDR3 is TGTGCCTGGAGTGTCGGGGTTCGCTACGAGCAGTACTTC. The rearrangement links TRBV30 to TRBJ2-7; perhaps TRBD2 as D (5 bases). The CDR3 sequence is 13 residues long. V lost 0 bases and J lost 3, with 9 bases in between. Germline CDR1 and CDR2: GTSNPN and SVGIG (reference sequence). Full variable domain (rest looked up from reference TRBV30 and TRBJ2-7): SQTIHQWPATLVQPVGSPLSLECTVEGTSNPNLYWYRQAAGRGLQLLFYSVGIGQISSEVPQNLSASRPQDRQFILSSKKLLLSDSGFYLCAWSVGVRYEQYFGPGTRLTVT.

The chain couples TRBV4-2 to TRBJ2-7; TRBD1 aligns across 7 bases. After removal of 5 bases from V and 4 bases from J, the junction contained 11 bases not matched to a gene. Germline V gene data show CDR1 as LGHNA and CDR2 as YNFKEQ. CDR3 length equals 15 residues. CDR3 protein: CASSYLLTGPYEQYF. CDR3 sequence (DNA): TGTGCCAGCAGCTACTTGCTGACAGGGCCGTACGAGCAGTACTTC.

This CDR3 is CASTALQGSGGELFF. For the CDR3, the DNA is TGTGCCAGCACCGCGCTACAGGGGTCGGGCGGGGAGCTGTTTTTT. The chain is built from TRBV27 and TRBJ2-2, with 7 bases matching TRBD1. Unmatched junction bases numbered 12, after V lost 7 bases and J lost 7 bases. This CDR3 region has 15 residues. Germline V gene sequence: CDR1 MNHEY, CDR2 SMNVEV (reference sequence).

The rearrangement joins TRBV6-6 to TRBJ2-7; D is undetermined. Germline loops: CDR1 MNHNY, CDR2 SVGAGI (reference sequence). The CDR3 has 14 amino acids. V shed 5 bases and J shed 5 bases, with 16 bases lying between them. CDR3 amino acids: CASSRAAAKNEQYF. In nucleotides, the CDR3 is TGTGCCAGCAGTCGGGCGGCGGCAAAGAACGAGCAGTACTTC.

The chain is built from TRBV7-9 and TRBJ1-4; D might be TRBD1 (6 bases). There are 15 residues in the CDR3. Trimming cost V 6 bases and J 0 bases, with 11 bases left between them. Germline-derived CDR1 and CDR2 are SEHNR and FQNEAQ (reference sequence). The CDR3 region is CASRETGATNEKLFF. The CDR3 nucleotides are TGTGCCAGCAGAGAGACAGGAGCAACTAATGAAAAACTGTTTTTT.

The chain couples TRBV29-1 to TRBJ1-1; D might be TRBD1 (5 bases). Germline V gives CDR1 SQVTM, CDR2 ANQGSEA. This CDR3 has 13 residues. V lost 2 bases and J 2 bases, leaving 9 bases between the germline ends. In DNA, the CDR3 is TGCAGCGTTGAAAGGGGTTATAACACTGAAGCTTTCTTT. The encoded protein is CSVERGYNTEAFF. The whole variable domain, remainder taken from reference TRBV29-1 and TRBJ1-1, is SAVISQKPSRDICQRGTSLTIQCQVDSQVTMMFWYRQQPGQSLTLIATANQGSEATYESGFVIDKFPISRPNLTFSTLTVSNMSPEDSSIYLCSVERGYNTEAFFGQGTRLTVV.

The chain employs TRBV5-6 and TRBJ2-7; weak D call: TRBD2 (6 bases). There are 15 residues in the CDR3. The germline CDR1 and CDR2 sequences are SGHDT and YYEEEE. The V gene lost 0 bases and the J gene lost 0 bases, with 10 bases spanning the gap. CDR3: CASSLVSGSSYEQYF. The CDR3 nucleotides are TGTGCCAGCAGCTTGGTTAGCGGTAGCTCCTACGAGCAGTACTTC.

With regard to this clone: The same CDR3 also results from other DNA sequences found in this sample. The rearrangement uses TRBV6-5 and TRBJ2-5, with 8 bases lining up with TRBD2. The germline CDR1 and CDR2 sequences are MNHEY and SVGAGI. The CDR3 is 14 amino acids. V was clipped by 0 bases and J by 3 bases; unmatched bases: 0. CDR3 nucleotide sequence: TGTGCCAGCAGTTACTCGCGGGGGGAAGAGACCCAGTACTTC. Protein product: CASSYSRGEETQYF.

The chain is built from TRBV6-5 and TRBJ2-2; D is ambiguous. This CDR3 is built from 14 residues. In germline, CDR1 is MNHEY, CDR2 SVGAGI. Trimming stripped 6 bases from V and 0 bases from J, with 8 bases between. Here the CDR3 reads CASRSLTNTGELFF. CDR3 nucleotide sequence: TGTGCCAGCAGGAGTTTAACGAACACCGGGGAGCTGTTTTTT.

Worth noting for this clone: Other DNA sequences in the same sample also yield this CDR3. The CDR3 reads CASSVDSGGYNEQFF. In DNA form, the CDR3 reads TGTGCCAGCAGCGTAGACAGCGGAGGCTACAATGAGCAGTTCTTC. V usage is TRBV9 and J usage is TRBJ2-1, with D tentatively TRBD2 (5 bases). CDR1 is SGDLS, CDR2 YYNGEE, per germline. The CDR3 length is 15 residues. The V end was cut by 0 bases, the J end by 3 bases, with 10 bases between.

This chain links TRBV28 with TRBJ1-2; TRBD1 is a possible D gene (5 bases). Germline V gene sequence: CDR1 MDHEN, CDR2 SYDVKM. This CDR3 region has 13 residues. The germline V and J ends were trimmed by 5 bases and 6 bases, with 13 bases remaining between them. The CDR3 region has the DNA TGTGCCAGCAGTCCCCGGGTGGGGGATGGCTACACCTTC. This translates into CASSPRVGDGYTF.

The rearrangement links TRBV4-2 to TRBJ1-3, with 8 nucleotides matching TRBD1. Trimming at V came to 3 bases and at J to 0 bases, leaving 4 bases not matched to a gene. This CDR3 comprises 16 residues. CDR1 is LGHNA and CDR2 is YNFKEQ in the germline V gene. The CDR3 bases are TGTGCCAGCAGCCACGGACAGGGACCCTCTGGAAACACCATATATTTT. It is translated as CASSHGQGPSGNTIYF.

The rearrangement links TRBV7-2 to TRBJ2-3; TRBD1 might be the D (6 bases). The CDR3 spans 13 residues. Trimming left V 1 base short and J 4 bases short, with 6 bases between. Germline-derived CDR1 and CDR2 are SGHTA and FQGNSA. DNA for the CDR3: TGTGCCAGCAGCTTAGACAGGGCAGATACGCAGTATTTT. This encodes CASSLDRADTQYF.

This chain links TRBV7-2 with TRBJ2-1; D could derive from TRBD1 or TRBD2 (5 bases each). The CDR3 length is 15 residues. Germline values: CDR1 SGHTA, CDR2 FQGNSA. Trimming stripped 7 bases from V and 0 bases from J, with 13 bases between. CDR3 in amino acids: CASTLGGASYNEQFF. The CDR3 DNA follows: TGTGCCAGCACCCTTGGGGGAGCCTCCTACAATGAGCAGTTCTTC.